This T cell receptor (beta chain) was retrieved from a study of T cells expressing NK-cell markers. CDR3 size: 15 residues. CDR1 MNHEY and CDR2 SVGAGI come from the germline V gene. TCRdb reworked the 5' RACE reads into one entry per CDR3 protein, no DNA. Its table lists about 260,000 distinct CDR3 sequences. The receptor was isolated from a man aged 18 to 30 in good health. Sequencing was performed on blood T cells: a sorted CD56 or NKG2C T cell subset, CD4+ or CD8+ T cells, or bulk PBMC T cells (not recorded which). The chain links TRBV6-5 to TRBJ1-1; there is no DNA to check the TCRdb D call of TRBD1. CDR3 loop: CASIGTRDIKRAAFF.